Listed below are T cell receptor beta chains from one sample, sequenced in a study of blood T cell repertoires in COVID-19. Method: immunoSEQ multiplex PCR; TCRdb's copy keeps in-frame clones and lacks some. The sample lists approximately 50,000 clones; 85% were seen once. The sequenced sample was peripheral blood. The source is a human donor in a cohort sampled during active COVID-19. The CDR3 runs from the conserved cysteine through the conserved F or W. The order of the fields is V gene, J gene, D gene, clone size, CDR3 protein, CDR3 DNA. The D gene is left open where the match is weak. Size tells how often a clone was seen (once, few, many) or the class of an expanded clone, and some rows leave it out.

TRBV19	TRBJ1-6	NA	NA	CASNNRWNSPLHF	TGTGCCAGTAACAACAGATGGAATTCACCCCTCCACTTT
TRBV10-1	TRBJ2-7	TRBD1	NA	CASSEGQGSPSYEQYF	TGCGCCAGCAGTGAGGGACAGGGTTCCCCCTCCTACGAGCAGTACTTC
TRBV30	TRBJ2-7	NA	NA	CAWSGFGSSYEQYF	TGTGCCTGGAGCGGCTTCGGGAGCTCCTACGAGCAGTACTTC
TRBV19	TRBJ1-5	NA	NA	CASSQDRWGNQPQHF	TGTGCCAGTAGTCAGGATCGCTGGGGCAATCAGCCCCAGCATTTT
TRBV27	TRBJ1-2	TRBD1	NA	CASRSRDRSQLGYTF	TGTGCCAGCAGGAGCCGGGACAGAAGTCAACTAGGCTACACCTTC
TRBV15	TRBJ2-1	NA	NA	CATSRENRDEQFF	TGTGCCACCAGCAGAGAAAATCGCGATGAGCAGTTCTTC
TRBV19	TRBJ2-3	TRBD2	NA	CAAGGASGGDTQYF	TGTGCCGCGGGGGGGGCTTCGGGCGGAGATACGCAGTATTTT
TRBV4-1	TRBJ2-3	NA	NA	CASSPKMVGFTQYF	TGCGCCAGCAGCCCCAAGATGGTTGGCTTTACGCAGTATTTT
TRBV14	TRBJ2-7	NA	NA	CASSQVSSAGRIRQYF	TGTGCCAGCAGCCAAGTATCTTCGGCGGGTAGGATAAGGCAGTACTTC
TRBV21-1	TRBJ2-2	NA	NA	CASSKRDGGANTGELFF	TGTGCCAGCAGCAAACGAGACGGTGGAGCGAACACCGGGGAGCTGTTTTTT
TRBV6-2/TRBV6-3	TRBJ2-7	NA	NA	CASSYSLGGYEQYF	TGTGCCAGCAGTTACTCACTGGGAGGCTACGAGCAGTACTTC
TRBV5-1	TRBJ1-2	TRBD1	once	CASSPDRGPVYGYTF	TGCGCCAGCAGCCCAGACAGGGGGCCTGTCTATGGCTACACCTTC
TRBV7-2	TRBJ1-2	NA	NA	CASSQGWTVNGYTF	TGTGCCAGCAGCCAGGGGTGGACAGTGAATGGCTACACCTTC
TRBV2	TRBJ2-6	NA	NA	CASSYRFHSGANVLTF	TGTGCCAGCAGTTACAGGTTCCACTCTGGGGCCAACGTCCTGACTTTC
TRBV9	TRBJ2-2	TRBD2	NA	CASSPGLAYTGELFF	TGTGCCAGCAGCCCTGGACTAGCGTACACCGGGGAGCTGTTTTTT
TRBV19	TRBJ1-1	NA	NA	CASSSTEGAEAFF	TGTGCCAGTAGCAGCACGGAAGGGGCTGAAGCTTTCTTT
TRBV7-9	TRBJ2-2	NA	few	CASSSFKPRTPHGELFF	TGTGCCAGCAGCTCATTCAAGCCTCGGACACCCCACGGGGAGCTGTTTTTT
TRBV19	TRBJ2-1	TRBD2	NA	CASSIVARAGGEQFF	TGTGCCAGTAGTATAGTAGCACGCGCGGGGGGTGAGCAGTTCTTC
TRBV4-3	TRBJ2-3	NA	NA	CASSQDGGTDTQYF	TGCGCCAGCAGCCAAGACGGGGGAACAGATACGCAGTATTTT
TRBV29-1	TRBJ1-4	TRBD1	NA	CSALGQGNTEKLFF	TGCAGCGCGCTGGGACAGGGAAATACCGAAAAACTGTTTTTT
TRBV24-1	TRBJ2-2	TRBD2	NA	CATRGTSSGELFF	TGTGCCACCAGGGGGACTAGTTCTGGGGAGCTGTTTTTT
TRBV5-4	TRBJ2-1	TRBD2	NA	CASSRGGASGRAQVHEQFF	TGTGCCAGCAGCCGGGGCGGGGCTAGCGGGAGGGCCCAGGTCCATGAGCAGTTCTTC
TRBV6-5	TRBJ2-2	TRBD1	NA	CAISEQGETGELFF	TGTGCCATATCCGAGCAGGGGGAAACCGGGGAGCTGTTTTTT
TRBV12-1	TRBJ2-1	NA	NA	CASSFGGQGLDEQFF	TGTGCCAGCAGCTTTGGGGGACAGGGTCTGGATGAGCAGTTCTTC
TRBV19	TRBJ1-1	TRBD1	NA	CASSPGQVSPEAFF	TGTGCCAGTAGTCCGGGACAGGTGAGTCCTGAAGCTTTCTTT
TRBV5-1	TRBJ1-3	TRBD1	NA	CASSLVHRGSGNTIYF	TGCGCCAGCAGCTTGGTTCACAGGGGCTCTGGAAACACCATATATTTT